This TCR beta chain emerged from a study of blood T cell repertoires in COVID-19. Libraries were prepared by immunoSEQ multiplex PCR; TCRdb keeps only in-frame clonotypes and omits some of them. The data show 180,000 or so clones, around 86% seen once. V gave up 2 bases and J gave up 5 bases, with 21 bases separating them. Germline lookup yields CDR1 SNHLY and CDR2 FYNNEI. This CDR3 has 17 amino acids. The TCR sequence derives from a woman of 80 years or more in a cohort sampled during active or convalescent COVID-19. The chain links TRBV2 to TRBJ2-5; the D is unclear. The sample taken for sequencing was peripheral blood. The CDR3: CASSELGVNPRIETQYF. In nucleotides, the CDR3 is TGTGCCAGCAGTGAATTAGGAGTCAACCCCCGGATCGAGACCCAGTACTTC.